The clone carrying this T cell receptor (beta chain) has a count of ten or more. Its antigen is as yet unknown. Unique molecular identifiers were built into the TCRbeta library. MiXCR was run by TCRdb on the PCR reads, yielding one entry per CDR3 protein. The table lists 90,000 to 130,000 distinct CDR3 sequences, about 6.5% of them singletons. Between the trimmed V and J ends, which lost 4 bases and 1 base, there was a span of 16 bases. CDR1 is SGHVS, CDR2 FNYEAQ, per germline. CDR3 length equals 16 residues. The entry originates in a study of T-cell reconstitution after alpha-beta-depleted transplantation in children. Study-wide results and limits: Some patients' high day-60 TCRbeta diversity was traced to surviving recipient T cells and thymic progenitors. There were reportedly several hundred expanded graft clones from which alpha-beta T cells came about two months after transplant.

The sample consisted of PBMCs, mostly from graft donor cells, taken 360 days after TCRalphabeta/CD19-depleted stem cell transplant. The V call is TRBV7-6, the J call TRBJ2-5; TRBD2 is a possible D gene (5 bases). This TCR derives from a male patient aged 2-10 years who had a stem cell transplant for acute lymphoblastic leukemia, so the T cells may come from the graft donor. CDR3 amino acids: CASSYPTRHLQETQYF. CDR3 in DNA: TGTGCCAGCAGCTATCCCACTAGACACCTCCAAGAGACCCAGTACTTC.